This T cell receptor beta chain was captured in a study of identical twins. General study findings and limits: Zero-insertion analyses might be partly confounded by invariant T cells like MAIT and iNKT.

Per the germline V gene, CDR1 is SNHLY and CDR2 is FYNNEI. The CDR3 covers 17 residues. With V trimmed by 10 bases and J by 0 bases, 10 bases remained unmatched. TCRdb processed the 5' RACE reads anew with MiXCR; each CDR3 protein has one entry. The sample lists some 320,000 distinct CDR3 sequences; approximately 13% were seen once. About this clonotype: Antigen unknown.

Healthy Caucasians provided all donations. These sequences were also reported in another study, on yellow fever vaccine responses in identical twins.

The sample taken for sequencing was CD8+ T cells sorted from blood. The chain carries TRBV2 and TRBJ2-7, with 15 bases fitting TRBD2. The TCR originated in a woman under 30 in good health. The CDR3 DNA follows: TGTGCCATCGACCCTGGGACTAGCGGGGGGAGCTCCTACGAGCAGTACTTC. Its translation is CAIDPGTSGGSSYEQYF.